The following is a T cell receptor (beta chain) sequence with its context. Authors' data handling: Estimates of nucleated cell counts were drawn from the amplification of reference gene primers. Sequencing was performed with immunoSEQ multiplex PCR; in TCRdb, only in-frame clones are kept and a portion is missing. V and J calls and clone size are copied from that table; D and trimming were computed from the DNA. The sample includes approximately 180,000 clones, 80% to 90% of them seen just once. This entry is derived from a study of blood T cell repertoires in COVID-19. Study-level background: COVID-19 samples from acute and convalescent phases originated in the United States, Italy and Spain.

The source of this sequence is a man in his sixties with acute or convalescent COVID-19. Sequenced: peripheral blood.

The CDR3, as DNA: TGTGCCAGCAGTGGGGCCGGGACTCCTAACCACGAGCAGTACTTC. Protein product: CASSGAGTPNHEQYF. The V gene is TRBV27, the J gene TRBJ2-7; D is perhaps TRBD2 (6 bases). This CDR3 comprises 15 residues. V lost 5 bases to trimming and J lost 5 bases, with 19 bases between them. CDR1 is MNHEY and CDR2 is SMNVEV in the germline V gene (reference sequence).